The clone carrying this T cell receptor beta chain has ten or more counts. The sample is drawn from a study of T cells after yellow fever vaccination. Looking at the study overall: A sort based on CD3, CD45RA, CCR7 and CD95 yielded the EM, EMRA, CM and Tscm memory subsets. Whole-study findings and limits: The secondary response was weaker but peaked faster, day 5 versus 15. A small proportion of clonotypes was detected in both the CD4 and CD8 compartments.

Trimming took 5 bases from V and 8 from J, leaving 15 bases between them. This CDR3 region has 13 residues. Per the germline V gene, CDR1 is SEHNR and CDR2 is FQNEAQ (reference sequence). TCRdb used MiXCR to reprocess the 5' RACE reads, holding one entry per CDR3 protein. The table has 15,000 to 20,000 distinct CDR3 sequences, about 3.8% seen once. The TCR was taken from a young man who received the YFV17D yellow fever vaccine. The sequencing used PBMCs, either bulk or a sorted T-cell subset (CD4+, CD8+, memory, or dextramer-sorted; not recorded which), collected 15 days after the yellow fever booster vaccination. The V and J genes are TRBV7-9 and TRBJ1-1; D gene ambiguous. CDR3 protein: CASSRLGRPEAFF. CDR3 nucleotide sequence: TGTGCCAGCAGCCGACTCGGACGGCCCGAAGCTTTCTTT.